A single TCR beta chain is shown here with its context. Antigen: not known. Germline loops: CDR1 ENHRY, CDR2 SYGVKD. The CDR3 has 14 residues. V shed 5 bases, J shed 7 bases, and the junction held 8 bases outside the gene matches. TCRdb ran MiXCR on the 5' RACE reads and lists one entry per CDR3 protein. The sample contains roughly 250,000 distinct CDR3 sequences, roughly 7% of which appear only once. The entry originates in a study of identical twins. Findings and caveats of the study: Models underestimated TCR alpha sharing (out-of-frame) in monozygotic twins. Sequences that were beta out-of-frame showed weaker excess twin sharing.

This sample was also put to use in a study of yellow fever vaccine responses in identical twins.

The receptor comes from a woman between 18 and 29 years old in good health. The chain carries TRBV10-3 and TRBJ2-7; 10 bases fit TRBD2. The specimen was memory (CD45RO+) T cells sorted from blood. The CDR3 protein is CAISTGTSVEEQYF. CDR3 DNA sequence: TGTGCCATCAGTACCGGGACTAGCGTAGAAGAGCAGTACTTC.